Below are 22 T cell receptor beta chains sequenced from a single sample in a study of blood T cell repertoires in COVID-19. Generated by immunoSEQ multiplex PCR, the TCRdb table keeps only in-frame clones and is missing some. The sample lists about 200,000 clones, around 94% occurring once. Sequencing input: peripheral blood. These receptors were taken from a young man with COVID-19, enrolled during active disease.

V usage is TRBV5-1 and J usage is TRBJ1-6; 9 bases align to TRBD1. Looked up from germline, CDR1 is SGHRS and CDR2 is YFSETQ. There are 16 residues in the CDR3. Unmatched junction bases numbered 6, after V lost 4 bases and J lost 4 bases. Here the CDR3 reads CASSPRTGDYNSPLHF. CDR3 in DNA: TGCGCCAGCAGCCCAAGGACAGGGGATTATAATTCACCCCTCCACTTT.

The chain recombines TRBV6-5 with TRBJ1-5; TRBD1 might be the D (6 bases). In germline, CDR1 is MNHEY, CDR2 SVGAGI. This CDR3 comprises 14 residues. The V end lost 5 bases, the J end lost 2 bases, and 10 bases lay between the germline ends. This CDR3 reads CASSTGYGNQPQHF. In nucleotides, the CDR3 is TGTGCCAGCAGTACAGGGTATGGCAATCAGCCCCAGCATTTT.

The V gene is TRBV5-1, the J gene TRBJ1-4; TRBD1 agrees at 8 bases. Losses at the gene ends were 4 bases for V and 7 bases for J; bases not matched to a gene: 6. Germline CDR1 is SGHRS and CDR2 is YFSETQ. This CDR3 is 14 amino acids long. The CDR3 protein is CASSPGQVGEKLFF. The CDR3 DNA is TGCGCCAGCAGCCCGGGACAGGTCGGTGAAAAACTGTTTTTT. Supplemented by reference TRBV5-1 and TRBJ1-4, the full variable domain reads KAGVTQTPRYLIKTRGQQVTLSCSPISGHRSVSWYQQTPGQGLQFLFEYFSETQRNKGNFPGRFSGRQFSNSRSEMNVSTLELGDSALYLCASSPGQVGEKLFFGSGTQLSVL.

This clone came up once. CDR3 coding DNA: TGCGCCAGCAGGACAGGTGACAATCAGCCCCAGCATTTT. Its protein is CASRTGDNQPQHF. The rearrangement joins TRBV5-1 to TRBJ1-5; maybe TRBD1 (6 bases). CDR3 size: 13 residues. V shed 5 bases and J shed 3 bases, with 9 bases lying between them. Germline CDR1 reads SGHRS; CDR2 reads YFSETQ.

The rearrangement uses TRBV12-3 or TRBV12-4 and TRBJ1-2; D gene uncertain. V gave up 0 bases and J gave up 2 bases, with 4 bases separating them. This CDR3 has 13 amino acids. For the CDR3, the DNA is TGTGCCAGCAGTTTAGCACAGAACTATGGCTACACCTTC. Its translation: CASSLAQNYGYTF.

This clone was recorded once. The rearrangement links TRBV7-9 to TRBJ2-3, with 11 bases aligning to TRBD1. The length of the CDR3 is 15 residues. Germline trimming cut 6 bases from V and 3 bases from J; bases unmatched to any gene: 5. Germline V gives CDR1 SEHNR, CDR2 FQNEAQ (reference sequence). This chain's CDR3 is CASSWDRGRTDTQYF. CDR3 bases: TGTGCCAGCAGTTGGGACAGGGGGAGGACAGATACGCAGTATTTT.

The genes are TRBV6-5 and TRBJ1-2, with 7 bases that match TRBD1. Per germline, CDR1 MNHEY and CDR2 SVGAGI. V lost 5 bases, J lost 7 bases, and 10 bases stayed unmatched. The CDR3 is 14 residues long. The CDR3 loop reads CASSLEGATRGYTF. The CDR3 bases are TGTGCCAGCAGTCTAGAGGGGGCGACACGTGGCTACACCTTC.

The rearrangement uses TRBV4-1 and TRBJ2-5; maybe TRBD1 (5 bases). Trimming removed 1 base from V and 2 bases from J, with 8 bases in between. The CDR3 loop spans 14 amino acids. Germline V CDR1 and CDR2: MGHRA, YSYEKL. The CDR3 is CASSQVQGQETQYF. The CDR3 bases are TGCGCCAGCAGCCAAGTTCAGGGACAAGAGACCCAGTACTTC.

This clone was picked up one time. This chain connects TRBV5-1 to TRBJ2-1; D gene unclear. Trimming took 0 bases from V and 4 from J, leaving 17 bases between them. Germline lookup yields CDR1 SGHRS and CDR2 YFSETQ. This CDR3 has 17 amino acids. CDR3 loop: CASSLDPRQALYNEQFF. The CDR3 DNA follows: TGCGCCAGCAGCTTGGACCCCAGGCAGGCTTTATACAATGAGCAGTTCTTC.

This clone is a singleton in its sample. The J gene is TRBJ2-3, the V gene TRBV4-1, with 12 bases lining up with TRBD2. The CDR3 loop spans 19 amino acids. V lost 3 bases and J lost 4; bases outside the gene matches: 14. Germline V lookup: CDR1 MGHRA, CDR2 YSYEKL. The chain's CDR3 is CASSQGRGASGGAADTQYF. CDR3 bases: TGCGCCAGCAGCCAGGGGCGTGGGGCTAGCGGGGGGGCCGCAGATACGCAGTATTTT.

The rearrangement links TRBV24-1 to TRBJ2-7, with D possibly TRBD2 on 5 matching bases. Germline V CDR1 and CDR2: KGHDR, SFDVKD. The CDR3 sequence is 14 residues long. V shed 7 bases and J shed 1 base, with 13 bases lying between them. CDR3 sequence reads: CATRRGFRSYEQYF. The CDR3 DNA follows: TGTGCCACCAGAAGAGGGTTTAGGTCCTACGAGCAGTACTTC.

The chain uses TRBV21-1 and TRBJ1-5; TRBD1 was called by the table and not checked on the DNA. TRBV21-1 is described as a pseudogene. This CDR3 region has 14 residues. This chain's CDR3 is CASSKEAGHQPQHF. In DNA, the CDR3 is TGTGCCAGCAGCAAAGAGGCAGGGCATCAGCCCCAGCATTTT.

This chain joins TRBV18 and TRBJ1-1; unclear D gene. V gave up 3 bases and J gave up 1 base, with 9 bases separating them. This CDR3 spans 14 amino acids. The germline CDR1 and CDR2 sequences are KGHSH and LQKENI. DNA for the CDR3: TGTGCCAGCTCACCCACAACATCGAACACTGAAGCTTTCTTT. It translates to CASSPTTSNTEAFF.

CDR3 amino acids: CASSQERGNYGYTF. The DNA of the CDR3 is TGTGCCAGCAGCCAAGAGAGGGGGAACTATGGCTACACCTTC. The V call is TRBV3-1 (or the pseudogene TRBV3-2), the J call TRBJ1-2, with D possibly being TRBD1 (6 bases). V dropped 0 bases and J dropped 2 bases, with 7 bases sitting between them. Germline values: CDR1 LGHDT, CDR2 YNNKEL (reference sequence). There are 14 residues in the CDR3.

J is TRBJ2-3 and V is TRBV18; 9 bases map to TRBD1. Germline CDR1 and CDR2: KGHSH and LQKENI. Unmatched junction bases numbered 0, after V lost 2 bases and J lost 3 bases. CDR3 length: 14 residues. In DNA form, the CDR3 reads TGTGCCAGCTCACCAGACAGGGGGACAGATACGCAGTATTTT. It codes for CASSPDRGTDTQYF.

The V gene is TRBV7-9, the J gene TRBJ1-2; 8 bases align to TRBD1. V shed 1 base, J shed 8 bases, and the junction held 9 bases outside the gene matches. Looked up from germline, CDR1 is SEHNR and CDR2 is FQNEAQ (reference sequence). This CDR3 contains 15 residues. The CDR3 loop is CASSLGDRRAWGYTF. CDR3 coding DNA: TGTGCCAGCAGCTTAGGGGACAGGCGGGCATGGGGCTACACCTTC.

This clone occurred once. The chain is built from TRBV6-5 and TRBJ1-2, with 7 bases aligning to TRBD1. Germline V gives CDR1 MNHEY, CDR2 SVGAGI. After removal of 0 bases from V and 5 bases from J, the junction contained 6 bases not matched to a gene. The CDR3 spans 15 residues. The CDR3 bases are TGTGCCAGCAGTTACTCGTCTCAGGGGGTATATGGCTACACCTTC. Its protein product is CASSYSSQGVYGYTF.

The J gene is TRBJ2-5, the V gene TRBV7-9; perhaps TRBD1 as D (5 bases). The CDR3 is 15 amino acids. Germline V gives CDR1 SEHNR, CDR2 FQNEAQ (reference sequence). Trimming shortened V by 1 base and J by 2 bases, and 11 bases separated the two germline ends. The CDR3 loop is CASSLDDRGQETQYF. Written as DNA, the CDR3 is TGTGCCAGCAGCTTAGATGACAGAGGACAAGAGACCCAGTACTTC.

The rearrangement links TRBV4-1 to TRBJ2-2; 9 bases align to TRBD1. Germline V gives CDR1 MGHRA, CDR2 YSYEKL. This CDR3 comprises 16 residues. J was trimmed by 4 bases and V by 4 bases; bases with no gene match: 7. CDR3 nucleotide sequence: TGCGCCAGCAGCCCCAACAGGGGGCAAAGCACCGGGGAGCTGTTTTTT. This codes for CASSPNRGQSTGELFF.

Turning to this clone: Other nucleotide sequences in the sample specify the same CDR3. This sequence joins TRBV30 and TRBJ2-2; no clear D. V was shortened by 0 bases and J by 3 bases, with 5 bases between the two germline ends. The length of the CDR3 is 13 residues. Germline-derived CDR1 and CDR2 are GTSNPN and SVGIG (reference sequence). CDR3 sequence: CAWSVLDTGELFF. CDR3 in DNA: TGTGCCTGGAGTGTACTCGACACCGGGGAGCTGTTTTTT.

This clone was seen just once. The rearrangement links TRBV18 to TRBJ1-1, with D possibly being TRBD1 (5 bases). The V and J ends lost 1 base and 0 bases respectively, with 12 bases between them. The CDR3 spans 16 residues. The V gene's germline CDR1 is KGHSH and CDR2 LQKENI. CDR3 bases: TGTGCCAGCTCACCACGGGGGGATCGGGTGAACACTGAAGCTTTCTTT. Its protein product is CASSPRGDRVNTEAFF.

This chain links TRBV11-2 with TRBJ1-1; D ambiguous. The CDR3 runs to 13 residues. Trimming cost V 4 bases and J 5 bases, with 11 bases left between them. Germline V gene lookup returns CDR1 SGHAT and CDR2 FQNNGV. The DNA of the CDR3 is TGTGCCAGCAGCTCCCAACCGGGAACTGAAGCTTTCTTT. Its translation: CASSSQPGTEAFF.